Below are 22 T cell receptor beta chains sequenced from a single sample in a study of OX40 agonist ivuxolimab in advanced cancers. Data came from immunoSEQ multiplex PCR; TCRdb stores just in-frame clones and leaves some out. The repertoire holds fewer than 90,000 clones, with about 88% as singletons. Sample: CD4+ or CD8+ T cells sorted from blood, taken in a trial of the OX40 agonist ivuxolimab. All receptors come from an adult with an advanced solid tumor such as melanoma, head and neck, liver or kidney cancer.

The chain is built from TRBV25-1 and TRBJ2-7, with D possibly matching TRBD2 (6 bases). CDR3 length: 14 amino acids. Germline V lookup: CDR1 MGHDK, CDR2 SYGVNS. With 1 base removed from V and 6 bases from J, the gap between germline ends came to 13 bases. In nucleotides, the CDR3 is TGTGCCAGCAGTGAATGGGAGGAAAAGGGCGAGCAGTACTTC. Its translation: CASSEWEEKGEQYF.

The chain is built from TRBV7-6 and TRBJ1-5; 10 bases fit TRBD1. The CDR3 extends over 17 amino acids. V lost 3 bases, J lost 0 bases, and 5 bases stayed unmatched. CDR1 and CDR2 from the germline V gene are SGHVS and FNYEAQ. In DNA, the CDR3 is TGTGCCAGCAGCTTGACAGGGGGCGGGAGTAGCAATCAGCCCCAGCATTTT. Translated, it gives CASSLTGGGSSNQPQHF.

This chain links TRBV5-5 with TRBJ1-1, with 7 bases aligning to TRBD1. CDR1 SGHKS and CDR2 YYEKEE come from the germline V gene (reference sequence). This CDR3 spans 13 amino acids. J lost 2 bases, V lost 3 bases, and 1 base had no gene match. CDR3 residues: CASSWDRNTEAFF. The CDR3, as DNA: TGTGCCAGCAGCTGGGACAGAAACACTGAAGCTTTCTTT.

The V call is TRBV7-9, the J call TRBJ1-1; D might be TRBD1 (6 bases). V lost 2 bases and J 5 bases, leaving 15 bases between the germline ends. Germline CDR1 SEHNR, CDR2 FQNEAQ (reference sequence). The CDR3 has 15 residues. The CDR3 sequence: CASSLTGGRGTEAFF. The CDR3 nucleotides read TGTGCCAGCAGCTTAACCGGGGGGCGCGGGACTGAAGCTTTCTTT.

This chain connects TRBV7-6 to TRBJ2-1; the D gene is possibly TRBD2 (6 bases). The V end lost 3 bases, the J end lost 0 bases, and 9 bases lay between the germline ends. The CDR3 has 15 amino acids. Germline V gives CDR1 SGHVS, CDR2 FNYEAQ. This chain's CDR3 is CASSFPGSSYNEQFF. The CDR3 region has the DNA TGTGCCAGCAGCTTCCCCGGGAGCTCCTACAATGAGCAGTTCTTC. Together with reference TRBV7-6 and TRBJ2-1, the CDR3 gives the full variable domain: GAGVSQSPRYKVTKRGQDVALRCDPISGHVSLYWYRQALGQGPEFLTYFNYEAQQDKSGLPNDRFSAERPEGSISTLTIQRTEQRDSAMYRCASSFPGSSYNEQFFGPGTRLTVL.

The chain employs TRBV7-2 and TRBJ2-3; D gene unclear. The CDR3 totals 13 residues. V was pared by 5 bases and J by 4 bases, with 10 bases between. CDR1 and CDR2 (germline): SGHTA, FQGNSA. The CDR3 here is CASSAHSADTQYF. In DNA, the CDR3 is TGTGCCAGCAGCGCCCACTCGGCAGATACGCAGTATTTT.

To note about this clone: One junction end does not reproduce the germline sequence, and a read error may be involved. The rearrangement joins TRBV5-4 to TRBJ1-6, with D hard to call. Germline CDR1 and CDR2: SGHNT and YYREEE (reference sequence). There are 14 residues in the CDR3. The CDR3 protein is CASRLDVYNSPLHF. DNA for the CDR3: TGTGCCAGCAGGTTGGACGTTTATAATTCACCCCTCCACTTT. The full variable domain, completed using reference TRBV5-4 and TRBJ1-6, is ETGVTQSPTHLIKTRGQQVTLRCSSQSGHNTVSWYQQALGQGPQFIFQYYREEENGRGNFPPRFSGLQFPNYSSELNVNALELDDSALYLCASRLDVYNSPLHFGNGTRLTVT.

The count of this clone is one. The CDR3 here is CASSLVNSGGSYNEQFF. Written as DNA, the CDR3 is TGCGCCAGCAGCTTGGTGAACAGCGGGGGTTCCTACAATGAGCAGTTCTTC. The chain carries TRBV5-1 and TRBJ2-1, with 8 positions matching TRBD2. J lost 1 base, V lost 0 bases, and 6 bases had no gene match. CDR1 and CDR2 from the germline V gene are SGHRS and YFSETQ. The CDR3 is made up of 17 amino acids.

CDR3 protein: CASRTGLAGGADTQYF. Here the CDR3 DNA reads TGTGCAAGTCGCACCGGACTAGCGGGGGGGGCAGATACGCAGTATTTT. The chain is built from TRBV12-2 and TRBJ2-3; the table assigns TRBD2, which was not confirmed against the DNA. TRBV12-2 corresponds to a pseudogene. This CDR3 is 16 amino acids long.

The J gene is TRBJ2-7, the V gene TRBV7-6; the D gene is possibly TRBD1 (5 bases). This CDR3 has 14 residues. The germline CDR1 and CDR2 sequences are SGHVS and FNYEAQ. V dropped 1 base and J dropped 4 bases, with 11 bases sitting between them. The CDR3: CASSLVQGSYEQYF. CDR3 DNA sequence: TGTGCCAGCAGCTTAGTGCAGGGTTCTTACGAGCAGTACTTC.

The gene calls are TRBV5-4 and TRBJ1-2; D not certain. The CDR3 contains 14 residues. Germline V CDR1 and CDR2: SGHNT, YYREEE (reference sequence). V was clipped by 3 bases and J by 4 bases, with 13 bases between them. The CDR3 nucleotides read TGTGCCAGCAGCTCTACGGACGGGTTCTATGGCTACACCTTC. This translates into CASSSTDGFYGYTF. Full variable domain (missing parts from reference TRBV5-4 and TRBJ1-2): ETGVTQSPTHLIKTRGQQVTLRCSSQSGHNTVSWYQQALGQGPQFIFQYYREEENGRGNFPPRFSGLQFPNYSSELNVNALELDDSALYLCASSSTDGFYGYTFGSGTRLTVV.

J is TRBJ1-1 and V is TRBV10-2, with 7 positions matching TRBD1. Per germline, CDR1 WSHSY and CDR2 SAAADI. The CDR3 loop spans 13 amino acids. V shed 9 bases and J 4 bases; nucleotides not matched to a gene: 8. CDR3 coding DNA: TGCGCCAGTCTCAAAGGGACAGCCACTGAAGCTTTCTTT. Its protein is CASLKGTATEAFF.

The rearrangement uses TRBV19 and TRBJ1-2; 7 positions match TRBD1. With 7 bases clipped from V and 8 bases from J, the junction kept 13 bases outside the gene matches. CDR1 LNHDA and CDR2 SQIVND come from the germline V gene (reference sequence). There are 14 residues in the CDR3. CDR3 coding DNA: TGTGCCAGTACCTCTCCCGGGACAGTGGGGGGCTACACCTTC. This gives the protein CASTSPGTVGGYTF.

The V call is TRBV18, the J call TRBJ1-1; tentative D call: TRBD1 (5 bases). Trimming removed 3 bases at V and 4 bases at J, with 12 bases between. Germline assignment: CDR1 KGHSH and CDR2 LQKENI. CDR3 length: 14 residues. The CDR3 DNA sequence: TGTGCCAGCTCACCGGGGGTGGGGCGCACTGAAGCTTTCTTT. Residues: CASSPGVGRTEAFF.

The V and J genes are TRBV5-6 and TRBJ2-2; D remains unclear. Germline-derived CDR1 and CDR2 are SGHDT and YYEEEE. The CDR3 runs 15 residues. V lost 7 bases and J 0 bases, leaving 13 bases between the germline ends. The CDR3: CASHRGATNTGELFF. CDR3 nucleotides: TGTGCCAGCCATCGAGGTGCCACGAACACCGGGGAGCTGTTTTTT.

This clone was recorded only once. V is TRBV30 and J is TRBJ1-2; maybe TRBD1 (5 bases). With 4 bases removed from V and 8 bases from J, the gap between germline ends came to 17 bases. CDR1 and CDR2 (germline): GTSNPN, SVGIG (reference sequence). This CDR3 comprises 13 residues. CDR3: CAWTTGGPRGYTF. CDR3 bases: TGTGCCTGGACCACAGGAGGACCTCGGGGCTACACCTTC.

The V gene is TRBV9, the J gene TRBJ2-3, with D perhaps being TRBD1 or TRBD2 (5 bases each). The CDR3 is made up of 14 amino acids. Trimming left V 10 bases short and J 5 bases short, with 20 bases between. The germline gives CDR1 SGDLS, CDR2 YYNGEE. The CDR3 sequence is CASHRDHAGDTQYF. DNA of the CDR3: TGTGCCTCCCACCGGGACCACGCAGGAGATACGCAGTATTTT.

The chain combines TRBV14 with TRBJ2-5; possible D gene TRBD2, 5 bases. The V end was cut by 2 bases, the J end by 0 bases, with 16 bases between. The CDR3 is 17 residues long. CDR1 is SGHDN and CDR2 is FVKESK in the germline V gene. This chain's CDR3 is CASSQSPASLNQETQYF. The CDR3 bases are TGTGCCAGCAGCCAATCCCCGGCTAGCCTAAACCAAGAGACCCAGTACTTC.

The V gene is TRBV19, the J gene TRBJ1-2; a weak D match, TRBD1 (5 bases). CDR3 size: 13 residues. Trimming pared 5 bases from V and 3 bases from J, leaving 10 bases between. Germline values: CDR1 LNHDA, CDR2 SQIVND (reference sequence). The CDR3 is CASSHDSYYGYTF. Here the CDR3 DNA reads TGTGCCAGTAGTCACGACAGCTACTATGGCTACACCTTC.

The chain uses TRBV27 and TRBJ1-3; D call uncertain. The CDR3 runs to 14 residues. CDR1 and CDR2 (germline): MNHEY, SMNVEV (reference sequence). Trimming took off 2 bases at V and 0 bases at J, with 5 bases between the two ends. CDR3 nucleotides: TGTGCCAGCAGTTTAAGACTCTCTGGAAACACCATATATTTT. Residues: CASSLRLSGNTIYF.

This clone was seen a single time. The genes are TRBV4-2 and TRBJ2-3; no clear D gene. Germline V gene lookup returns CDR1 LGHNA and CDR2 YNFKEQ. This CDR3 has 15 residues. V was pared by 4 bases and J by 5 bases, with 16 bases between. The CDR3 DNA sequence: TGTGCCAGCAGCCGTCAGGACCCACAGCGAGATACGCAGTATTTT. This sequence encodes CASSRQDPQRDTQYF.

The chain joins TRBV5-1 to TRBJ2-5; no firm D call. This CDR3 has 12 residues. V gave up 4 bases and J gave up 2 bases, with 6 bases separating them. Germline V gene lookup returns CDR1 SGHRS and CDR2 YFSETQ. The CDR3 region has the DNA TGCGCCAGCAGCCCCGGGCAAGAGACCCAGTACTTC. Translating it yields CASSPGQETQYF.